The 5 T cell receptor beta chains below come from one sample, sequenced in a study of shared clonotypes between healthy human individuals. Generated by immunoSEQ multiplex PCR, the TCRdb table keeps only in-frame clones and is missing some. The sample contains about 2.4 million clones, 80% to 95% of which appear only once. Sequenced input: naive CD4+ T cells from PBMCs. Noted subset: CD45RA+ positively selected. These receptors originate from a man in his late teens or twenties in good health. Some clones in this sample may be carry-over from other donors' samples.

As regards this clone: Sequence at one end of the junction differs from germline and may be a read error. This chain uses TRBV19 with TRBJ2-7; 10 bases map to TRBD1. This CDR3 region has 16 residues. Germline V gene lookup returns CDR1 LNHDA and CDR2 SQIVND (reference sequence). The CDR3 spells CARTPASGQGSCEQYF. In DNA form, the CDR3 reads TGTGCCAGAACTCCCGCCTCGGGACAGGGGTCCTGCGAGCAGTACTTC.

This chain joins TRBV6-1 and TRBJ1-5, with D maybe TRBD1 (6 bases). CDR3 length equals 14 residues. Germline CDR1 reads MNHNS; CDR2 reads SASEGT. V dropped 0 bases and J dropped 8 bases, with 11 bases sitting between them. The CDR3, as DNA: TGTGCCAGCAGTGAAGCGGGGGCCCGTGAGCCCCAGCATTTT. It specifies CASSEAGAREPQHF.

There are a few counts of this clone. This rearrangement joins TRBV5-1 to TRBJ1-2; no definite D call. CDR1 SGHRS and CDR2 YFSETQ come from the germline V gene. Trimming removed 4 bases from V and 3 bases from J, with 16 bases in between. CDR3 length equals 15 residues. CDR3 sequence (DNA): TGCGCCAGCAGCCCACTGACGGGAGGGTACTATGGCTACACCTTC. Its translation: CASSPLTGGYYGYTF.

This chain joins TRBV19 and TRBJ2-5; TRBD1 matches at 11 bases. This CDR3 contains 14 residues. Trimming removed 6 bases from V and 4 bases from J; junction bases left unmatched: 4. CDR1 and CDR2 from the germline V gene are LNHDA and SQIVND (reference sequence). The CDR3 protein is CASRDRGRGETQYF. The CDR3 nucleotides are TGTGCCAGTAGGGACAGGGGGCGAGGAGAGACCCAGTACTTC.

This chain uses TRBV28 with TRBJ2-5, with D unclear. The CDR3 has 14 amino acids. CDR1 MDHEN and CDR2 SYDVKM come from the germline V gene. V lost 2 bases and J lost 4, with 11 bases in between. The CDR3 region is CASSLPTGRETQYF. The CDR3 coding sequence is TGTGCCAGCAGTTTACCCACTGGCAGAGAGACCCAGTACTTC.